The 15 T cell receptor beta chains presented below share a single source sample, sequenced in a study of beta chain features in type 1 diabetes. General observations from the study: When Type 1 diabetes patients were examined, their TCRB CDR3s proved moderately but significantly shorter in all four CD4+ subsets.

The isolated RNA, all of it, was reverse transcribed, so expressed TCRB transcripts were what got sequenced. This table comes from immunoSEQ multiplex PCR, and its TCRdb copy is limited to in-frame clones, with some not included. The table lists a few hundred thousand clones, 9.6% of them singletons. Their specific antigens are unknown. Sequenced material: central memory CD4+ T cells from blood. Receptor source: a man between 25 and 39 years old with type 1 diabetes.

In this sample, this clone turned up a few times. The J gene is TRBJ2-1, the V gene TRBV7-9, with D possibly being TRBD2 (7 bases). Germline values: CDR1 SEHNR, CDR2 FQNEAQ (reference sequence). Trimming cost V 5 bases and J 4 bases, with 18 bases left between them. The CDR3 is 16 amino acids. The CDR3 sequence: CASSQRTSGTYNEQFF. The CDR3 DNA sequence: TGTGCCAGCAGCCAACGGACAAGCGGGACATACAATGAGCAGTTCTTC.

In this sample, this clone turned up a few times. J is TRBJ2-3 and V is TRBV19; 7 bases match TRBD2. Germline loops: CDR1 LNHDA, CDR2 SQIVND (reference sequence). The CDR3 has 13 residues. The J segment lost 0 bases and the V segment lost 7 bases, leaving 1 base of the junction unmatched. The CDR3: CASKRGSTDTQYF. CDR3 DNA: TGTGCCAGTAAGCGGGGTAGCACAGATACGCAGTATTTT.

This clone was seen a few times. The gene calls are TRBV9 and TRBJ1-4; the D gene is possibly TRBD1 (5 bases). The CDR3 is 14 residues long. Trimming left V 4 bases short and J 6 bases short, with 13 bases between. Germline loops: CDR1 SGDLS, CDR2 YYNGEE. For the CDR3, the DNA is TGTGCCAGCAGCCCCCGCCCACAGGATGAAAAACTGTTTTTT. This gives the protein CASSPRPQDEKLFF. Full variable domain (outside the CDR3, taken from reference TRBV9 and TRBJ1-4): DSGVTQTPKHLITATGQRVTLRCSPRSGDLSVYWYQQSLDQGLQFLIQYYNGEERAKGNILERFSAQQFPDLHSELNLSSLELGDSALYFCASSPRPQDEKLFFGSGTQLSVL.

The chain uses TRBV7-8 and TRBJ2-1, with 9 positions matching TRBD2. CDR1 and CDR2 (germline): SGHVS, FQNEAQ. V shed 4 bases and J 0 bases; nucleotides not matched to a gene: 4. The CDR3 has 16 amino acids. CDR3 residues: CASSSVSGSSYNEQFF. CDR3 bases: TGTGCCAGCAGCTCAGTTAGCGGGAGCTCCTACAATGAGCAGTTCTTC.

This clone was found a few times. The V call is TRBV10-3, the J call TRBJ1-4; D perhaps matches TRBD1 (6 bases). V was cut by 6 bases and J by 1 base, with 12 bases left in between. Germline assignment: CDR1 ENHRY and CDR2 SYGVKD. There are 15 residues in the CDR3. CDR3 loop: CAISPGQLTNEKLFF. CDR3 nucleotide sequence: TGTGCCATCAGCCCCGGACAGCTAACTAATGAAAAACTGTTTTTT.

The chain combines TRBV6-5 with TRBJ2-7, with a tentative D call TRBD2 (5 bases). CDR1 is MNHEY, CDR2 SVGAGI, per germline. The CDR3 spans 14 residues. V shed 0 bases and J shed 1 base, with 7 bases lying between them. The CDR3 is CASSYSRVSYEQYF. CDR3 sequence (DNA): TGTGCCAGCAGTTACTCGAGGGTTTCCTACGAGCAGTACTTC.

The chain employs TRBV11-2 and TRBJ2-7; 10 bases are shared with TRBD1. Looked up from germline, CDR1 is SGHAT and CDR2 is FQNNGV. The CDR3 extends over 13 amino acids. J was trimmed by 9 bases and V by 4 bases; bases with no gene match: 6. The CDR3 loop is CASSSGQGSVQYF. The CDR3 DNA reads TGTGCCAGCAGCTCGGGACAGGGGAGTGTGCAGTACTTC.

The chain joins TRBV6-5 to TRBJ2-5; D is unresolved. CDR1 and CDR2 (germline): MNHEY, SVGAGI. There are 13 residues in the CDR3. Trimming removed 2 bases at V and 7 bases at J, with 11 bases between. CDR3 DNA sequence: TGTGCCAGCAGTTACGACATCGTGGGGACCCAGTACTTC. The encoded protein is CASSYDIVGTQYF.

This clone was seen a handful of times. V is TRBV29-1 and J is TRBJ2-1; no clear D. Germline loops: CDR1 SQVTM, CDR2 ANQGSEA. Between the trimmed V and J ends, which lost 5 bases and 3 bases, there was a span of 8 bases. The CDR3 is 12 amino acids. CDR3 protein: CSVKAIYNEQFF. CDR3 DNA: TGCAGCGTTAAAGCAATCTACAATGAGCAGTTCTTC.

The genes are TRBV5-6 and TRBJ2-7, with D possibly being TRBD1 (6 bases). The CDR3 contains 13 residues. Germline CDR1 reads SGHDT; CDR2 reads YYEEEE. With 4 bases removed from V and 7 bases from J, the gap between germline ends came to 15 bases. The CDR3 bases are TGTGCCAGCAGCCAAGACAGGCGGACTGAGCAGTACTTC. It encodes CASSQDRRTEQYF.

This clone was counted between two and nine times. The V and J genes are TRBV30 and TRBJ1-3; D not resolved. Per the germline V gene, CDR1 is GTSNPN and CDR2 is SVGIG (reference sequence). V was shortened by 4 bases and J by 0 bases, with 7 bases between the two germline ends. The CDR3 sequence is 13 residues long. CDR3 sequence: CAWTQISGNTIYF. CDR3 coding DNA: TGTGCCTGGACCCAGATCTCTGGAAACACCATATATTTT.

The table lists this clone with many counts. V usage is TRBV2 and J usage is TRBJ2-1, with a weak D call TRBD2 (6 bases). The CDR3 spans 15 residues. Germline assignment: CDR1 SNHLY and CDR2 FYNNEI. With 0 bases removed from V and 8 bases from J, the gap between germline ends came to 14 bases. CDR3 amino acids: CASSEAGGSRHEQFF. The CDR3 region has the DNA TGTGCCAGCAGTGAAGCTGGGGGGTCCCGTCATGAGCAGTTCTTC. The variable domain in full, with the rest retrieved from reference TRBV2 and TRBJ2-1, is EPEVTQTPSHQVTQMGQEVILRCVPISNHLYFYWYRQILGQKVEFLVSFYNNEISEKSEIFDDQFSVERPDGSNFTLKIRSTKLEDSAMYFCASSEAGGSRHEQFFGPGTRLTVL.

The chain has TRBV5-1 and TRBJ2-2, with D perhaps TRBD1 (6 bases). V lost 6 bases to trimming and J lost 4 bases, with 13 bases between them. This CDR3 region has 14 residues. Germline assignment: CDR1 SGHRS and CDR2 YFSETQ. CDR3 loop: CASNLGRGTGELFF. The CDR3 DNA reads TGCGCCAGCAATCTGGGCAGGGGCACCGGGGAGCTGTTTTTT. Full variable domain (rest looked up from reference TRBV5-1 and TRBJ2-2): KAGVTQTPRYLIKTRGQQVTLSCSPISGHRSVSWYQQTPGQGLQFLFEYFSETQRNKGNFPGRFSGRQFSNSRSEMNVSTLELGDSALYLCASNLGRGTGELFFGEGSRLTVL.

This clone has more than one count but fewer than ten. The chain couples TRBV19 to TRBJ2-1; 9 bases agree with TRBD2. The germline V gene has CDR1 LNHDA and CDR2 SQIVND (reference sequence). The length of the CDR3 is 20 residues. V gave up 1 base and J gave up 0 bases; unmatched junction bases: 13. CDR3 in amino acids: CASSIAGLAGTFSSYNEQFF. The CDR3 bases are TGTGCCAGTAGTATAGCTGGGCTAGCGGGAACTTTTAGCTCCTACAATGAGCAGTTCTTC.

This clone was picked up a small number of times. The J gene is TRBJ2-7, the V gene TRBV28; D is uncertain. The CDR3 covers 13 residues. Trimming shortened V by 3 bases and J by 5 bases, and 11 bases separated the two germline ends. In germline, CDR1 is MDHEN, CDR2 SYDVKM. CDR3 nucleotide sequence: TGTGCCAGCAGTTTTTTTGGCTTCGACGAGCAGTACTTC. Its translation: CASSFFGFDEQYF.